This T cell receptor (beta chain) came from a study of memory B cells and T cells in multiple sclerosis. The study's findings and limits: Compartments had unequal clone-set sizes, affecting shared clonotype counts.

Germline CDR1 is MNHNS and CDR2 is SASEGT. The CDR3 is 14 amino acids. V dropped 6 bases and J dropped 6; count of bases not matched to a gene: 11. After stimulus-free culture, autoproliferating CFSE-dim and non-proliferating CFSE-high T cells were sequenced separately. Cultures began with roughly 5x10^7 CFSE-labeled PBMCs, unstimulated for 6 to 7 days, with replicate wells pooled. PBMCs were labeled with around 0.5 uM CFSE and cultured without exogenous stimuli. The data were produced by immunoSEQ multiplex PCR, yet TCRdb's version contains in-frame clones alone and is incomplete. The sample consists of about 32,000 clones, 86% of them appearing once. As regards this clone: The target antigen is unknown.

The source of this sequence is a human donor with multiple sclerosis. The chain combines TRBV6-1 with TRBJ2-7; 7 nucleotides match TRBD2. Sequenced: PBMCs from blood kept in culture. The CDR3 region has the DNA TGTGCCAGCAGGGAAACCCATAGGGAGGGCGAGCAGTACTTC. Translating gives CASRETHREGEQYF.